The 25 T cell receptor beta chains below come from one sample, sequenced in a study of shared clonotypes between healthy human individuals. Naive-designated CD8 cells lacked CD45RO, were positively enriched for CCR7, and omitted terminally differentiated effector memory CD45RA+ cells. Here immunoSEQ multiplex PCR was the method, and the copy in TCRdb shows in-frame clones only, minus some. The data contain some 2.1 million clones, about 95% of them singletons. Sequenced input: naive CD8+ T cells sorted from blood. All receptors come from a man younger than 30 in good health.

This clone was detected only once. V and J are TRBV15 and TRBJ2-7; 8 nucleotides line up with TRBD1. CDR1 is LNHNV, CDR2 YYDKDF, per germline (reference sequence). The CDR3 spans 14 residues. The J segment lost 3 bases and the V segment lost 1 base, leaving 2 bases of the junction unmatched. CDR3 sequence reads: CATSRGRGLYEQYF. In nucleotides, the CDR3 is TGTGCCACCAGCAGAGGCAGGGGGCTCTACGAGCAGTACTTC.

This sequence joins TRBV9 and TRBJ2-1, with a possible D match to TRBD2 (6 bases). The germline V and J ends were trimmed by 4 bases and 4 bases, with 15 bases remaining between them. The germline V gene has CDR1 SGDLS and CDR2 YYNGEE. The CDR3 extends over 15 amino acids. CDR3 sequence (DNA): TGTGCCAGCAGCCCGTTAGCGGAAACGTACAATGAGCAGTTCTTC. Translation: CASSPLAETYNEQFF.

The chain combines TRBV4-1 with TRBJ2-7; weak D call: TRBD2 (6 bases). Germline-derived CDR1 and CDR2 are MGHRA and YSYEKL. Trimming removed 0 bases from V and 6 bases from J, with 12 bases in between. The CDR3 loop spans 14 amino acids. The CDR3 protein is CASSQDTLAFEQYF. In DNA form, the CDR3 reads TGCGCCAGCAGCCAAGATACCCTAGCGTTCGAGCAGTACTTC.

This chain joins TRBV27 and TRBJ1-6; a possible D gene is TRBD1 (5 bases). Trimming took off 5 bases at V and 6 bases at J, with 11 bases between the two ends. Germline V lookup: CDR1 MNHEY, CDR2 SMNVEV (reference sequence). The CDR3 consists of 14 residues. CDR3 sequence: CASSPSDSNSPLHF. CDR3 in DNA: TGTGCCAGCAGTCCTTCAGACAGTAATTCACCCCTCCACTTT.

This clone was observed once. The rearrangement joins TRBV18 to TRBJ2-3; 9 nucleotides line up with TRBD2. Trimming cost V 0 bases and J 0 bases; bases outside gene matches: 4. The CDR3 runs 17 residues. Germline CDR1 KGHSH, CDR2 LQKENI. CDR3 nucleotides: TGTGCCAGCTCACCACCCGAGACTAGCGGTAGCACAGATACGCAGTATTTT. Translated, it gives CASSPPETSGSTDTQYF.

This clone was detected once. The same CDR3 is also encoded by other DNA sequences in this sample. This sequence joins TRBV27 and TRBJ2-2, with D possibly TRBD2 on 5 matching bases. Germline lookup yields CDR1 MNHEY and CDR2 SMNVEV (reference sequence). Trimming removed 0 bases from V and 2 bases from J, with 7 bases in between. The CDR3 is 15 amino acids. The CDR3 reads CASSLSSGNTGELFF. For the CDR3, the DNA is TGTGCCAGCAGTTTATCCAGCGGTAACACCGGGGAGCTGTTTTTT.

The chain recombines TRBV11-2 with TRBJ2-2; the match to TRBD2 covers 13 bases. CDR3 length: 18 amino acids. V was pared by 6 bases and J by 5 bases, with 12 bases of the junction left unmatched. Germline V gene lookup returns CDR1 SGHAT and CDR2 FQNNGV. In nucleotides, the CDR3 is TGTGCCAGCAGTCTTGGTGGACTAGCGGGAGCTGATACCGGGGAGCTGTTTTTT. Protein product: CASSLGGLAGADTGELFF. Looking up the rest from reference TRBV11-2 and TRBJ2-2 gives the full variable domain: EAGVAQSPRYKIIEKRQSVAFWCNPISGHATLYWYQQILGQGPKLLIQFQNNGVVDDSQLPKDRFSAERLKGVDSTLKIQPAKLEDSAVYLCASSLGGLAGADTGELFFGEGSRLTVL.

In this sample, this clone turned up once. This sequence joins TRBV6-1 and TRBJ1-5; 7 bases map to TRBD1. The CDR3 sequence is 17 residues long. V gave up 4 bases and J gave up 6 bases; unmatched junction bases: 15. CDR1 MNHNS and CDR2 SASEGT come from the germline V gene. The CDR3 coding sequence is TGTGCCAGCAGTGTACCGCAAACACAGGGGTGGGGTCAGCCCCAGCATTTT. Amino acid sequence: CASSVPQTQGWGQPQHF.

The J gene is TRBJ2-5, the V gene TRBV11-3; tentatively, D is TRBD1 (5 bases). Trimming pared 4 bases from V and 5 bases from J, leaving 11 bases between. CDR1 is SGHNT and CDR2 is YENEEA in the germline V gene. The CDR3 length is 13 residues. The CDR3 DNA is TGTGCCAGCAGCTCCCGACAGAGTGAGACCCAGTACTTC. Translated, it gives CASSSRQSETQYF.

The V and J genes are TRBV5-1 and TRBJ2-7, with unresolved D. Germline-derived CDR1 and CDR2 are SGHRS and YFSETQ. CDR3 size: 13 residues. V was trimmed by 1 base and J by 5 bases, leaving 10 bases between them. CDR3 sequence reads: CASSLFKGHEQYF. The CDR3 DNA reads TGCGCCAGCAGCTTGTTTAAGGGTCACGAGCAGTACTTC.

This rearrangement joins TRBV19 to TRBJ1-2; D not certain. V dropped 3 bases and J dropped 1 base, with 9 bases sitting between them. The CDR3 has 14 amino acids. In germline, CDR1 is LNHDA, CDR2 SQIVND (reference sequence). For the CDR3, the DNA is TGTGCCAGTAGTATCAAGGAACGTAACTATGGCTACACCTTC. This encodes CASSIKERNYGYTF.

The chain links TRBV29-1 to TRBJ2-7; 9 bases are a match to TRBD2. CDR1 and CDR2 (germline): SQVTM, ANQGSEA. J lost 3 bases, V lost 6 bases, and 6 bases had no gene match. The CDR3 length is 13 residues. The CDR3: CSVLAGFDYEQYF. Here the CDR3 DNA reads TGCAGCGTACTAGCGGGTTTCGACTACGAGCAGTACTTC.

V usage is TRBV19 and J usage is TRBJ2-7, with unresolved D. Germline CDR1 and CDR2: LNHDA and SQIVND (reference sequence). V dropped 4 bases and J dropped 3 bases, with 7 bases sitting between them. The CDR3 length is 12 residues. The CDR3, as DNA: TGTGCCAGTAGTACCGGTCGCTACGAGCAGTACTTC. This codes for CASSTGRYEQYF.

The table lists this clone with a count of one. The chain couples TRBV29-1 to TRBJ1-5; possibly TRBD1 for D (6 bases). The CDR3 has 14 residues. Germline V gene sequence: CDR1 SQVTM, CDR2 ANQGSEA. The germline V and J ends were trimmed by 8 bases and 2 bases, with 16 bases remaining between them. The CDR3 DNA sequence: TGCAGCCCCTGGGGGCAAGTGGGCAATCAGCCCCAGCATTTT. Translated, it gives CSPWGQVGNQPQHF.

The chain joins TRBV27 to TRBJ2-4; D may correspond to TRBD1 or TRBD2 (6 bases each). V lost 6 bases, J lost 2 bases, and 17 bases lay in between. The germline V gene encodes CDR1 MNHEY and CDR2 SMNVEV (reference sequence). The CDR3 is 16 amino acids. CDR3 protein: CASSLSGGGPKNIQYF. Written as DNA, the CDR3 is TGTGCCAGCAGCCTAAGCGGAGGGGGACCCAAAAACATTCAGTACTTC.

The chain has TRBV5-6 and TRBJ2-1; 9 bases fit TRBD2. The CDR3 covers 16 residues. The J segment lost 7 bases and the V segment lost 1 base, leaving 9 bases of the junction unmatched. The germline V gene encodes CDR1 SGHDT and CDR2 YYEEEE. This CDR3 reads CASSLWGGRAGNEQFF. Here the CDR3 DNA reads TGTGCCAGCAGCTTGTGGGGCGGGAGGGCCGGTAATGAGCAGTTCTTC.

This chain uses TRBV28 with TRBJ2-5; D call uncertain. The ends were cut back, 4 bases at V and 1 base at J, with 16 bases in the middle. The germline gives CDR1 MDHEN, CDR2 SYDVKM. CDR3 length equals 16 residues. Here the CDR3 DNA reads TGTGCCAGCAGTTCCCTTACTCCGGCCCTCCAAGAGACCCAGTACTTC. Its translation: CASSSLTPALQETQYF. The full variable domain, in which reference TRBV28 and TRBJ2-5 provide the parts outside the CDR3, is DVKVTQSSRYLVKRTGEKVFLECVQDMDHENMFWYRQDPGLGLRLIYFSYDVKMKEKGDIPEGYSVSREKKERFSLILESASTNQTSMYLCASSSLTPALQETQYFGPGTRLLVL.

The rearrangement links TRBV27 to TRBJ2-7, with 7 bases matching TRBD1. The CDR3 is 14 residues long. V gave up 6 bases and J gave up 4 bases; unmatched junction bases: 9. The germline gives CDR1 MNHEY, CDR2 SMNVEV (reference sequence). The CDR3 DNA reads as TGTGCCAGCAGAACAGGGGTTCTAATGTACGAGCAGTACTTC. Its protein is CASRTGVLMYEQYF.

The chain has TRBV4-3 and TRBJ2-7; tentative D call: TRBD1 (6 bases). V was pared by 0 bases and J by 3 bases, with 9 bases between. CDR3 size: 14 residues. CDR1 LGHNA and CDR2 YSLEER come from the germline V gene. The CDR3 sequence is CASSQERGFYEQYF. The CDR3 region has the DNA TGCGCCAGCAGCCAAGAGAGGGGGTTCTACGAGCAGTACTTC.

Details on this clone: Additional DNA sequences in this sample encode the identical CDR3. CDR3: CASSQVGNTGELFF. Written as DNA, the CDR3 is TGCGCCAGCAGCCAAGTCGGGAACACCGGGGAGCTGTTTTTT. The V call is TRBV4-3, the J call TRBJ2-2; D is ambiguous. The CDR3 runs to 14 residues. V lost 1 base, J lost 1 base, and 4 bases lay in between. Germline assignment: CDR1 LGHNA and CDR2 YSLEER.

The chain employs TRBV9 and TRBJ2-7, with TRBD1 matching over 7 bases. The V segment lost 3 bases and the J segment 6 bases; nucleotides outside the gene matches: 6. The CDR3 totals 13 residues. Germline V CDR1 and CDR2: SGDLS, YYNGEE. The CDR3 sequence is CASSDRGIGEQYF. CDR3 nucleotides: TGTGCCAGCAGCGACAGGGGAATTGGCGAGCAGTACTTC.

This clone has only one observation. This chain links TRBV28 with TRBJ2-5; D remains unclear. Germline values: CDR1 MDHEN, CDR2 SYDVKM. The V end lost 7 bases, the J end lost 5 bases, and 23 bases lay between the germline ends. The CDR3 length is 16 residues. The DNA for the CDR3 is TGTGCCAGCACCCTCGGGCCCGTTCGACTTCCGGAGACCCAGTACTTC. Translating gives CASTLGPVRLPETQYF.

This chain connects TRBV7-2 to TRBJ2-7; maybe TRBD1 (6 bases). Germline assignment: CDR1 SGHTA and CDR2 FQGNSA. The CDR3 length is 13 residues. The V end was cut by 4 bases, the J end by 4 bases, with 11 bases between. The CDR3 bases are TGTGCCAGCAGCTCCCAGGACAGTTACGAGCAGTACTTC. It specifies CASSSQDSYEQYF.

As regards this clone: This sample also contains other DNA sequences that code for the same CDR3. V is TRBV27 and J is TRBJ2-7; 7 nucleotides align to TRBD1. The germline gives CDR1 MNHEY, CDR2 SMNVEV (reference sequence). Trimming cost V 5 bases and J 3 bases; bases outside gene matches: 4. The CDR3 totals 13 residues. CDR3 bases: TGTGCCAGCAGTGTGGGACAGAACTACGAGCAGTACTTC. Protein sequence: CASSVGQNYEQYF.

The V gene is TRBV27, the J gene TRBJ2-7, with D possibly TRBD2 on 6 matching bases. CDR3 length: 14 amino acids. Germline loops: CDR1 MNHEY, CDR2 SMNVEV (reference sequence). Trimming took 2 bases from V and 4 from J, leaving 12 bases between them. The CDR3 sequence is CASSLGGRRYEQYF. CDR3 nucleotide sequence: TGTGCCAGCAGTTTAGGGGGGAGACGGTACGAGCAGTACTTC.